This T cell receptor beta chain was recorded in a study of blood T cell repertoires in COVID-19. The overall study: COVID-19 samples, acute and convalescent, were from the United States, Italy and Spain. The analysed material was cDNA or gDNA that came from T cells, B-cell-depleted T cells, or PBMCs.

Original data processing: Using reference gene primer amplification, nucleated cell counts were estimated. Using immunoSEQ multiplex PCR, the repertoire was profiled, and TCRdb retains in-frame clones only, with some absent. V and J calls and clone size are those listed in that table; D and trimming were worked out from the DNA. The data contain around 300,000 clones, roughly 90% of them singletons. The germline V gene has CDR1 SGDLS and CDR2 YYNGEE. Trimming removed 6 bases at V and 9 bases at J, with 18 bases between. The CDR3 is 13 residues long. This sequence was found in a man aged 18 to 35 with active or convalescent COVID-19. Material for sequencing was peripheral blood. V gene TRBV9 combines with J gene TRBJ1-1; D perhaps matches TRBD1 (6 bases). The CDR3 loop reads CASKQDVTGKAFF. Here the CDR3 DNA reads TGTGCCAGCAAGCAAGATGTAACAGGGAAAGCTTTCTTT.